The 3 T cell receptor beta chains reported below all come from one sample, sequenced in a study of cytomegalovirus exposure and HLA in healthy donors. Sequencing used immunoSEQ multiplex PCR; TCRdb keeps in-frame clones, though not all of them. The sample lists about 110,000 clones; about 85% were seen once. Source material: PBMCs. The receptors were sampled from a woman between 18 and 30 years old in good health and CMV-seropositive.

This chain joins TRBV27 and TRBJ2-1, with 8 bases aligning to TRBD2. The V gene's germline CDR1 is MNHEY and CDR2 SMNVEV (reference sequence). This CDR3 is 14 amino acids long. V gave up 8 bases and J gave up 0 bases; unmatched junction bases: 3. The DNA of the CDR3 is TGTGCCAGCCGGGGGGGGAGCTCCTACAATGAGCAGTTCTTC. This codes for CASRGGSSYNEQFF.

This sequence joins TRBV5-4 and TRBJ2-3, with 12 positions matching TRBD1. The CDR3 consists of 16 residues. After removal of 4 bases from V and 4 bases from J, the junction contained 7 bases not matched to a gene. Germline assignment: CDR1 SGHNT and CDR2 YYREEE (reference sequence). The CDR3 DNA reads TGTGCCAGCAGCGTCGGGACAGGGGGCATCGCAGATACGCAGTATTTT. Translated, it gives CASSVGTGGIADTQYF.

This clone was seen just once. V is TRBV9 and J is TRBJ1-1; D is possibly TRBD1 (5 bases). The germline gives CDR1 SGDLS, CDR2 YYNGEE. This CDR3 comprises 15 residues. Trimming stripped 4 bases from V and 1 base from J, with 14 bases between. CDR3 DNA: TGTGCCAGCAGCCCTAGCGGGGGGGAGAACACTGAAGCTTTCTTT. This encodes CASSPSGGENTEAFF.